These 10 T cell receptor beta chains share one sample of origin, sequenced in a study of radiotherapy plus CTLA-4 blockade in lung cancer. The data were produced by immunoSEQ multiplex PCR, yet TCRdb's version contains in-frame clones alone and is incomplete. The sample carries approximately 52,000 clones, roughly 77% recorded once. The material sequenced was peripheral blood, taken from a patient treated with radiotherapy plus ipilimumab. The receptors come from a human donor with non-small cell lung cancer whose response to radiotherapy plus ipilimumab could not be evaluated.

The chain employs TRBV29-1 and TRBJ2-5; 8 bases line up with TRBD2. The better agreement between TRBJ2-7 and the DNA end casts doubt on the J call. The CDR3 totals 13 residues. Germline CDR1 SQVTM, CDR2 ANQGSEA. The CDR3 loop reads CSVVAGGAYEQYF. In nucleotides, the CDR3 is TGCAGCGTTGTTGCCGGGGGGGCCTACGAGCAGTACTTC.

This clone was picked up a small number of times. The chain's CDR3 is CASSIDQGPNTEAFF. CDR3 in DNA: TGTGCCAGTAGTATAGATCAGGGCCCGAACACTGAAGCTTTCTTT. V gene TRBV19 combines with J gene TRBJ1-1, with TRBD1 as a possible D gene (5 bases). The germline V gene has CDR1 LNHDA and CDR2 SQIVND (reference sequence). The CDR3 runs 15 residues. V gave up 0 bases and J gave up 1 base, with 9 bases separating them. Supplemented by reference TRBV19 and TRBJ1-1, the full variable domain reads DGGITQSPKYLFRKEGQNVTLSCEQNLNHDAMYWYRQDPGQGLRLIYYSQIVNDFQKGDIAEGYSVSREKKESFPLTVTSAQKNPTAFYLCASSIDQGPNTEAFFGQGTRLTVV.

The gene calls are TRBV7-2 and TRBJ2-7; 10 positions agree with TRBD1. Looked up from germline, CDR1 is SGHTA and CDR2 is FQGNSA. The trim removed 1 base at V and 3 bases at J, leaving 3 bases unmatched. This CDR3 has 15 amino acids. DNA of the CDR3: TGTGCCAGCAGCTTAGAATGGACAGGGGGCTACGAGCAGTACTTC. Translation: CASSLEWTGGYEQYF.

The chain links TRBV6-1 to TRBJ1-5; D is possibly TRBD1 (5 bases). This CDR3 is 14 amino acids long. Trimming removed 1 base from V and 7 bases from J, with 11 bases in between. The germline gives CDR1 MNHNS, CDR2 SASEGT. The CDR3 region has the DNA TGTGCCAGCAGTGAAGAAGGGGCGGGACAGCCCCAGCATTTT. Translated: CASSEEGAGQPQHF.

The DNA for the CDR3 is TGTGCCAGCAGCGTGGGAACAGGGGGGGCTGAAGCTTTCTTT. It encodes CASSVGTGGAEAFF. J is TRBJ1-1 and V is TRBV7-2; 8 bases align to TRBD1. Germline-derived CDR1 and CDR2 are SGHTA and FQGNSA. The CDR3 covers 14 residues. V lost 5 bases, J lost 6 bases, and 8 bases stayed unmatched.

This chain connects TRBV27 to TRBJ2-7; maybe TRBD2 (5 bases). Trimming removed 6 bases at V and 3 bases at J, with 15 bases between. The CDR3 loop spans 14 amino acids. Germline CDR1 MNHEY, CDR2 SMNVEV (reference sequence). In DNA, the CDR3 is TGTGCCAGCAGCCTTAGCGTAGGGATCTACGAGCAGTACTTC. Amino acids: CASSLSVGIYEQYF.

The chain carries TRBV7-8 and TRBJ2-1; 9 bases are shared with TRBD2. This CDR3 region has 15 residues. J gave up 6 bases and V 1 base, and 4 bases lay outside the gene matches. Germline values: CDR1 SGHVS, CDR2 FQNEAQ. CDR3 bases: TGTGCCAGCAGCTTAGGGGCGGGGGGGCGCAATGAGCAGTTCTTC. Its translation is CASSLGAGGRNEQFF. Combining the CDR3 with reference TRBV7-8 and TRBJ2-1 gives the whole variable domain GAGVSQSPRYKVAKRGQDVALRCDPISGHVSLFWYQQALGQGPEFLTYFQNEAQLDKSGLPSDRFFAERPEGSVSTLKIQRTQQEDSAVYLCASSLGAGGRNEQFFGPGTRLTVL.

The chain employs TRBV9 and TRBJ1-4; D gene ambiguous. This CDR3 comprises 16 residues. Germline CDR1 and CDR2: SGDLS and YYNGEE. V dropped 4 bases and J dropped 0 bases, with 13 bases sitting between them. The CDR3 region has the DNA TGTGCCAGCAGCCCAGGTATACTTGCAACTAATGAAAAACTGTTTTTT. Translated, it gives CASSPGILATNEKLFF.

The rearrangement uses TRBV4-3 and TRBJ2-1; 7 nucleotides align to TRBD2. Germline V lookup: CDR1 LGHNA, CDR2 YSLEER. This CDR3 spans 12 amino acids. V lost 1 base, J lost 13 bases, and 4 bases stayed unmatched. For the CDR3, the DNA is TGCGCCAGCAGCCAAGGCGGGGGTCGCCAGTTCTTC. Translation: CASSQGGGRQFF.

The chain combines TRBV7-9 with TRBJ2-2; D is unresolved. The germline V and J ends were trimmed by 5 bases and 9 bases, with 10 bases remaining between them. CDR1 and CDR2 (germline): SEHNR, FQNEAQ (reference sequence). This CDR3 region has 12 residues. The CDR3 bases are TGTGCCAGCAGCCCCCCCGGGTGGGAGCTGTTTTTT. Residues: CASSPPGWELFF.